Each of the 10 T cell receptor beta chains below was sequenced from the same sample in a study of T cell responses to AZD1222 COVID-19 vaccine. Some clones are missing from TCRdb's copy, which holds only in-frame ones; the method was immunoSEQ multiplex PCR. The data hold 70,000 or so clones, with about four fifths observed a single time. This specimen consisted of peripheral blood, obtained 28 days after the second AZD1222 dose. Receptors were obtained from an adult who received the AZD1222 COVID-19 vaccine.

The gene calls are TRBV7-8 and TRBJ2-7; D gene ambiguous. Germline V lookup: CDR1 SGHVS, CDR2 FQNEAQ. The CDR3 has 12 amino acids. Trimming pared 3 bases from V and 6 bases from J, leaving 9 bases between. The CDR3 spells CASSLDESEQYF. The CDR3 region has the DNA TGTGCCAGCAGCTTGGATGAAAGCGAGCAGTACTTC. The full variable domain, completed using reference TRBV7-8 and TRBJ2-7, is GAGVSQSPRYKVAKRGQDVALRCDPISGHVSLFWYQQALGQGPEFLTYFQNEAQLDKSGLPSDRFFAERPEGSVSTLKIQRTQQEDSAVYLCASSLDESEQYFGPGTRLTVT.

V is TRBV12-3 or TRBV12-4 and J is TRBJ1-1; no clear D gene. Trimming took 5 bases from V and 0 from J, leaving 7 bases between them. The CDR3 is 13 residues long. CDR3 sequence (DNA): TGTGCCAGCAGTCCGAATATGAACACTGAAGCTTTCTTT. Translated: CASSPNMNTEAFF.

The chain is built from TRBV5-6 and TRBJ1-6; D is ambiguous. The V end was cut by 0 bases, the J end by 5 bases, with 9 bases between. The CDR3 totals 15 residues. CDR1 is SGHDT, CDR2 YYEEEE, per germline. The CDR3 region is CASSLVNSDNSPLHF. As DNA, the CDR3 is TGTGCCAGCAGCTTGGTCAACAGTGATAATTCACCCCTCCACTTT.

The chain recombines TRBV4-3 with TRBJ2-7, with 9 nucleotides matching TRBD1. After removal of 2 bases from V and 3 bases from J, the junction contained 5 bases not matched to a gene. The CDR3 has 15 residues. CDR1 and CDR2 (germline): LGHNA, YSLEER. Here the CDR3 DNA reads TGCGCCAGCAGCCAATCCGGGACAGGGAACTACGAGCAGTACTTC. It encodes CASSQSGTGNYEQYF.

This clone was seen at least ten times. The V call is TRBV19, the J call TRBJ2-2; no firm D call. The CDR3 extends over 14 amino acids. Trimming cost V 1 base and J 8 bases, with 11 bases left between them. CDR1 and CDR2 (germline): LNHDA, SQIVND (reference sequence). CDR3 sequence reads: CASSIVWGSGELFF. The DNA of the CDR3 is TGTGCCAGTAGTATAGTATGGGGATCGGGGGAGCTGTTTTTT.

The CDR3 bases are TGTGCCAGCAGCCAAGCACAGGGCCAAGAGACCCAGTACTTC. Encoded protein: CASSQAQGQETQYF. This chain connects TRBV3-1 (or the pseudogene TRBV3-2) to TRBJ2-5; tentative D call: TRBD1 (6 bases). V gave up 1 base and J gave up 1 base, with 7 bases separating them. The CDR3 runs to 14 residues. Germline assignment: CDR1 LGHDT and CDR2 YNNKEL (reference sequence).

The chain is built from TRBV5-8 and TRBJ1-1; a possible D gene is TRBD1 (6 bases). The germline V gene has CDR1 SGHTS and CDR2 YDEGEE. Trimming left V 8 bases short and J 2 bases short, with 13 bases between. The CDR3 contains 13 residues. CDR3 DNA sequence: TGTGCCAGGGACAGAGAACCCAACACTGAAGCTTTCTTT. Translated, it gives CARDREPNTEAFF.

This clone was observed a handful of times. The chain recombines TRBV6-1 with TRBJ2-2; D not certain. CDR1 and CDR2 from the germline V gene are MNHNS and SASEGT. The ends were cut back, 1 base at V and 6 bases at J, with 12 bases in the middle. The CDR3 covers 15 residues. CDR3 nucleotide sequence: TGTGCCAGCAGTGAAGTAGCATCTGGGGCCGGGGAGCTGTTTTTT. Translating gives CASSEVASGAGELFF.

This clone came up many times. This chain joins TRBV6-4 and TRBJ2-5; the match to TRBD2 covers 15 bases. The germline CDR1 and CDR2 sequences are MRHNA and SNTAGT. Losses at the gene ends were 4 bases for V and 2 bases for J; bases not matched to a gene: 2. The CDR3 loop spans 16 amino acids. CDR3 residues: CASSAGTSGGQETQYF. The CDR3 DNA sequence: TGTGCCAGCAGTGCCGGGACTAGCGGGGGGCAAGAGACCCAGTACTTC.

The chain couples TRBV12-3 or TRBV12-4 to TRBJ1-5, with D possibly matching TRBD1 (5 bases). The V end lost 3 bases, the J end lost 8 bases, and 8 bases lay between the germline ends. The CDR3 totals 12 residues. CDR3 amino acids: CASSLGPKPQHF. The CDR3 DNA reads TGTGCCAGCAGTTTGGGGCCGAAGCCCCAGCATTTT.